The subject of this entry is one T cell receptor (beta chain). Antigen specificity is unknown. CDR1 and CDR2 (germline): LNHNV, YYDKDF (reference sequence). V was cut by 0 bases and J by 1 base, with 10 bases left in between. The CDR3 is 16 amino acids. The data were taken from a study of OX40 agonist ivuxolimab in advanced cancers. Study background: Patients got intravenous ivuxolimab at 0.01 to 10 mg/kg every 2 weeks. Notes on the study in general: Antigen specificity was not determined for the expanded peripheral T cells.

Profiled with immunoSEQ multiplex PCR; TCRdb holds only in-frame clones, not every one. This table has 82,000 or so clones, 90% to 95% appearing once. Sequenced here: CD4+ or CD8+ T cells sorted from blood, sampled in a trial of the OX40 agonist ivuxolimab. The origin of this receptor is an adult with an advanced solid tumor such as melanoma, head and neck, liver or kidney cancer. This chain uses TRBV15 with TRBJ1-3; D not certain. The CDR3: CATSRDRLGSGNTIYF. CDR3 in DNA: TGTGCCACCAGCAGAGATCGGTTAGGGTCTGGAAACACCATATATTTT.